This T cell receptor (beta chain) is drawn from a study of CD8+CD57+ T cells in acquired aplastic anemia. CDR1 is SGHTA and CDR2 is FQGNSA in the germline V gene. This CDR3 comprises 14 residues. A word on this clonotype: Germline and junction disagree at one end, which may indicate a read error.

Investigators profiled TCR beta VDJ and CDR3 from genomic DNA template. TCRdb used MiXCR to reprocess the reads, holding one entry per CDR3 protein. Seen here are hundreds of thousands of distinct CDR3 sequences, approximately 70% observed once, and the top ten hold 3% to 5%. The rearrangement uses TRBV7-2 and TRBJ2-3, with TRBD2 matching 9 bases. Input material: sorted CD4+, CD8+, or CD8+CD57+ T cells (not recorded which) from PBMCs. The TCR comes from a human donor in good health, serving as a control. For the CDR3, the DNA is TGTGCCAGCAGCTTAGGGCTGGGCGGGGGGGCGACAGATTTT. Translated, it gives CASSLGLGGGATDF. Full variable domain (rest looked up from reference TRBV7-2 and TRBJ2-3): GAGVSQSPSNKVTEKGKDVELRCDPISGHTALYWYRQSLGQGLEFLIYFQGNSAPDKSGLPSDRFSAERTGGSVSTLTIQRTQQEDSAVYLCASSLGLGGGATDFGPGTRLTVL.